The present T cell receptor beta chain was sequenced within a study of human T cells and chemical hapten exposure (dated by TCRdb to about 2021). Concerning the study at large: Libraries were combined into a pool for sequencing, and differences in TCR yield between samples came mainly from small differences in library volumes within the pool. This study followed changes in the peripheral blood TCR repertoire in vivo during primary and secondary sensitization of alopecia patients to the hapten diphenylcyclopropenone (DPC). Both TCR alpha and TCR beta chains were sequenced from each blood RNA sample. What the study reported, not specific to this receptor: Repeated subsampling changed both the strength of the expansion versus patch-test correlation and the threshold at which that correlation became significant. DPC sensitization did not change how many TCRs were above 1 in 1000 frequency, and no evidence was found of alterations in global repertoire structure.

The sample holds many counts of this clonotype. The antigen it binds to is not known. Per-base qualities were not stored, and no clone one base away is much larger. Unfractionated whole blood was collected in Tempus Blood RNA tubes, and total RNA was extracted from that blood. As TCR sequencing controls, 4 or 5 healthy volunteers were used, with blood taken at day 0, 2 weeks and 6 weeks. Library prep was done by 5' RACE. The sequencer listed for this sample is Illumina MiSeq. Library preparation attached unique molecular identifiers to individual cDNA molecules for quantitative, reproducible TCR counting. In the authors' own workflow: Samples had a median of roughly 98,000 TCRs, with a range from 23,224 to 690,600. V, J and CDR3 annotation of the TCR reads was carried out using the Decombinator software suite. Every sample was subsampled to the same number of TCRs (28,000) for the PS versus PT1 abundance plots. Expanded TCRs were defined as absent before sensitization and observed at least eight times at the 2-week time point. The public reads were quality trimmed at Q25 with fastp and then assembled into clones with MiXCR by TCRdb, keeping productive beta chains. Identical CDR3 protein sequences are pooled into one entry, listed with their most common genes and DNA. TCRdb's processing, not the study's, gives the V and J calls here. This sample is represented by some 150,000 distinct CDR3 sequences; about 4% of them were singletons. The ten biggest clones cover under 1.5% of the sample.

V ends up 3 bases short and J 12 bases short, with an unmatched junction base count of 13. From cysteine to phenylalanine, the CDR3 is 14 amino acids long. The only DNA kept is the CDR3, 42 bases in frame from the first base. The germline V gene encodes CDR1 ENHRY and CDR2 SYGVKD. The receptor comes from a female donor in good health. The chain is assembled from TRBV10-3 and TRBJ1-1; 7 central nucleotides agree with TRBD1. This receptor carries the CDR3 CAISDPTTGIATFF. The DNA is TGTGCCATCAGTGACCCCACGACAGGGATTGCAACTTTCTTT.